A selection of T cell receptor beta chains follows, all from one sample in a study of T cells in Graves' hyperthyroidism and ophthalmopathy. One entry per CDR3 protein, called by TCRdb with MiXCR from the multiplex PCR reads. The sample gives roughly 380,000 distinct CDR3 sequences, about 15% of which show up once; 9.5% to 11% is in the top ten. The sequencing input was blood. The receptors come from a woman aged 55 to 70 with Graves' hyperthyroidism. Each CDR3 is given without its conserved first and last residue. Expanded clones get a size class; other rows say once, few or many, or leave the size out.

clone size: -; V gene: TRBV3-1; J gene: TRBJ2-5; CDR3 protein: ASSPRTVRETQY
clone size: few; V gene: TRBV7-9; J gene: TRBJ2-1; CDR3 protein: ASSSSGTRGEQF
clone size: -; V gene: TRBV10-3; J gene: TRBJ2-5; CDR3 protein: AISPRVTGSQGTQY
clone size: -; V gene: TRBV3-1; J gene: TRBJ1-5; CDR3 protein: ASSRDRANQPQH
clone size: many; V gene: TRBV12-3/TRBV12-4; J gene: TRBJ1-2; CDR3 protein: ASSLMLWGADGYT
clone size: many; V gene: TRBV11-1; J gene: TRBJ2-5; CDR3 protein: ASSLMPLAGVGETQY
clone size: -; V gene: TRBV18; J gene: TRBJ1-5; CDR3 protein: TSSPLSNQPQH
clone size: many; V gene: TRBV3-1; J gene: TRBJ2-1; CDR3 protein: ASSQDWDNEQF
clone size: -; V gene: TRBV4-1; J gene: TRBJ2-7; CDR3 protein: ASSQEPGGSYEQY
clone size: -; V gene: TRBV20-1; J gene: TRBJ2-1; CDR3 protein: SAIPGLADNEQF